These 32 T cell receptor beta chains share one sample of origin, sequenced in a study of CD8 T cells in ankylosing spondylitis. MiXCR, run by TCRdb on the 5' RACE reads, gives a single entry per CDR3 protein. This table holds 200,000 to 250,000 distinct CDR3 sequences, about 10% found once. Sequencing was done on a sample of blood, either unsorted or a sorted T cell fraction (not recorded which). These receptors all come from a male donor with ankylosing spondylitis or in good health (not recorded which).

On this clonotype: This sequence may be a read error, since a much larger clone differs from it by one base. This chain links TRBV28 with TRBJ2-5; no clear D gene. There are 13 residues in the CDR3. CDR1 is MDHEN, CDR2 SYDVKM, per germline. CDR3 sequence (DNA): TGTACCAGCAGTTTGGCTGGGGTGGAGACCCAGTACTTC. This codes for CTSSLAGVETQYF.

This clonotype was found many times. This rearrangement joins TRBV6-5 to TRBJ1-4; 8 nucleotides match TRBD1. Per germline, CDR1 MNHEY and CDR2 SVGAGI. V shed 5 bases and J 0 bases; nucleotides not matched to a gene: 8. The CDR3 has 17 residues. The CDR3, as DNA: TGTGCCAGCAGTAACCCACAGGGGGGGGCAACTAATGAAAAACTGTTTTTT. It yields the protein CASSNPQGGATNEKLFF.

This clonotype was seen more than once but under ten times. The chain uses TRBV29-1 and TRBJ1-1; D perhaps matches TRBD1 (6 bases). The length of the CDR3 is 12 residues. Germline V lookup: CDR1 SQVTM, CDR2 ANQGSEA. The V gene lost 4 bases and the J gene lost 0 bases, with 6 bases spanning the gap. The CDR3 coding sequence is TGCAGCGTTGGGACAGTGAACACTGAAGCTTTCTTT. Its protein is CSVGTVNTEAFF. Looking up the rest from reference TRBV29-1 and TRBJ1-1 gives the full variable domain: SAVISQKPSRDICQRGTSLTIQCQVDSQVTMMFWYRQQPGQSLTLIATANQGSEATYESGFVIDKFPISRPNLTFSTLTVSNMSPEDSSIYLCSVGTVNTEAFFGQGTRLTVV.

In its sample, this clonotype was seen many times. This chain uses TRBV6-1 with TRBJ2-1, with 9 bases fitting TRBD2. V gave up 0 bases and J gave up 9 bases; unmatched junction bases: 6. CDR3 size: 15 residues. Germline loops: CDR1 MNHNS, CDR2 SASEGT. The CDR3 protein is CASSEASSGISEQFF. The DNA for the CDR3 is TGTGCCAGCAGTGAAGCGTCTAGCGGGATAAGTGAGCAGTTCTTC.

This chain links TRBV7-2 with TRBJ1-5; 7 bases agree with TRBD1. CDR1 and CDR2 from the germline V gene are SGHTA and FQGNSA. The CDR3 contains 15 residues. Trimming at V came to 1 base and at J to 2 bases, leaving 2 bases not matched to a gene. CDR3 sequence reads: CASSLVTGGNQPQHF. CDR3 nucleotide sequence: TGTGCCAGCAGCTTAGTTACAGGGGGCAATCAGCCCCAGCATTTT.

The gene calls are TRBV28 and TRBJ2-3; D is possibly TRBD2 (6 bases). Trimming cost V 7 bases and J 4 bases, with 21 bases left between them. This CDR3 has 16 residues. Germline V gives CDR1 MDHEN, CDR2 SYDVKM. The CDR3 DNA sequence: TGTGCCAGCACCCGGACGCGGGGACGATCCGCAGATACGCAGTATTTT. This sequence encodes CASTRTRGRSADTQYF.

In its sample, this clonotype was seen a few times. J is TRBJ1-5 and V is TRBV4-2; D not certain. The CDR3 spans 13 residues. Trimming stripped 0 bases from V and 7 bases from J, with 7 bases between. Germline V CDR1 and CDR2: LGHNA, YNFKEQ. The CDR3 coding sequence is TGTGCCAGCAGCCAAGACGGGGTACAGCCCCAGCATTTT. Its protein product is CASSQDGVQPQHF.

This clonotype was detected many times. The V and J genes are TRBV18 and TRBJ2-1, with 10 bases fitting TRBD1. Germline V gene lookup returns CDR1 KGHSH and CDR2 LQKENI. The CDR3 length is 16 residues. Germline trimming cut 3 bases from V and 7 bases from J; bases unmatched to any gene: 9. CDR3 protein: CASSPRQGALRNEQFF. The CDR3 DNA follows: TGTGCCAGCTCACCCCGACAGGGGGCGCTGAGAAATGAGCAGTTCTTC.

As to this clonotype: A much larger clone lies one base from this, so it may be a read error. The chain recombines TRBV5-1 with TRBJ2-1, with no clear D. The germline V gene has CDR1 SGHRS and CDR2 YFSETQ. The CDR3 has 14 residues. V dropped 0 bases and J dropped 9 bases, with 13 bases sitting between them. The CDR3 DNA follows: TGCGCCAGCAGCTTGGCCGATCAGAGCACTGAGCAGTTCTTC. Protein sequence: CASSLADQSTEQFF.

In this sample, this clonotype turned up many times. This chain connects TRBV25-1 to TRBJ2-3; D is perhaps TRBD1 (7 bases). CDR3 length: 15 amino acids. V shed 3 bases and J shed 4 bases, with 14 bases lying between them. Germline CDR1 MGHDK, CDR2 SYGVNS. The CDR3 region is CASSEGGQRADTQYF. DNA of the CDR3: TGTGCCAGCAGTGAGGGGGGACAGCGGGCAGATACGCAGTATTTT.

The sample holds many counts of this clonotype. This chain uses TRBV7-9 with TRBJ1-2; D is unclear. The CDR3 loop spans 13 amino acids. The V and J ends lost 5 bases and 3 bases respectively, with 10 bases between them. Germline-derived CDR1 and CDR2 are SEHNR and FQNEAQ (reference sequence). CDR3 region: CASSVVGDYGYTF. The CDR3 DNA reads TGTGCCAGCAGCGTTGTTGGGGACTATGGCTACACCTTC.

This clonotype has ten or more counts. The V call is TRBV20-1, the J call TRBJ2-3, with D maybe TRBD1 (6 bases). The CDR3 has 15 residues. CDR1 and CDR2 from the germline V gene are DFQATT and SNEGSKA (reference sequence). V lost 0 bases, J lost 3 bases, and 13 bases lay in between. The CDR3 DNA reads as TGCAGTGCTAGAGATCAGGGGAAAGGGACAGATACGCAGTATTTT. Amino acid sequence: CSARDQGKGTDTQYF.

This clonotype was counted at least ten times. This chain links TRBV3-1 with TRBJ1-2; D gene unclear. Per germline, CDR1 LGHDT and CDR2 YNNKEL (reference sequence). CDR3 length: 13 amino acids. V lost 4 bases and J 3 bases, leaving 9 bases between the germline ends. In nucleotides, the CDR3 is TGTGCCAGCAGCCCTGACAACGACTATGGCTACACCTTC. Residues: CASSPDNDYGYTF.

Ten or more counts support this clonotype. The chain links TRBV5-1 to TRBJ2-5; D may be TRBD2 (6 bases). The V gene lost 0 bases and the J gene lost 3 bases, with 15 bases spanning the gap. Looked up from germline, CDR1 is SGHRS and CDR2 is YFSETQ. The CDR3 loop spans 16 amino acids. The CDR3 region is CASSLAGTRNEETQYF. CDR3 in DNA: TGCGCCAGCAGCTTGGCCGGGACTCGAAATGAAGAGACCCAGTACTTC.

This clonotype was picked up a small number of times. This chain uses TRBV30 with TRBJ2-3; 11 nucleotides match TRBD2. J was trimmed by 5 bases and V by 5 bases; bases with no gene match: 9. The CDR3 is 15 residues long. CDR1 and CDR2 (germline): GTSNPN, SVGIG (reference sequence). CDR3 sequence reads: CAWGLAGGPGDTQYF. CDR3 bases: TGTGCCTGGGGCTTAGCGGGGGGGCCGGGAGATACGCAGTATTTT.

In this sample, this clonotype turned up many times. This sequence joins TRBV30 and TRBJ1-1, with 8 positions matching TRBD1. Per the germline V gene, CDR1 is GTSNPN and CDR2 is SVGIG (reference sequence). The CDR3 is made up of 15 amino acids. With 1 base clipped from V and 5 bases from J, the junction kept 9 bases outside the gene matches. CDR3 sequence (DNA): TGTGCCTGGAGTGGCGGACAGGGCGTTGGGACTGAAGCTTTCTTT. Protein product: CAWSGGQGVGTEAFF.

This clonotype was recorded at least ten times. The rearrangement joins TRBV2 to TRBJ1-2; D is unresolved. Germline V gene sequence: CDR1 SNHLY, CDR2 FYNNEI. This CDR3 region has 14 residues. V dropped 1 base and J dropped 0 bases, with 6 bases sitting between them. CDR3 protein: CASSEVSANYGYTF. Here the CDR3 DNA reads TGTGCCAGCAGTGAAGTTTCAGCTAACTATGGCTACACCTTC.

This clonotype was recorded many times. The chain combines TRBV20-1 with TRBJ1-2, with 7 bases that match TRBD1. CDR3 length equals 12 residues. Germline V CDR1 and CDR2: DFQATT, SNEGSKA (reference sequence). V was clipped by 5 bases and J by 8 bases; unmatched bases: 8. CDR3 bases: TGCAGTGCTTCAGAGGGGGCCGGCGGCTACACCTTC. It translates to CSASEGAGGYTF.

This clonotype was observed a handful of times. The CDR3: CASSAFENYGYTF. The CDR3 DNA reads as TGTGCCAGCAGTGCCTTTGAAAACTATGGCTACACCTTC. V and J are TRBV2 and TRBJ1-2; D gene unclear. Germline CDR1 SNHLY, CDR2 FYNNEI. V shed 4 bases and J shed 2 bases, with 8 bases lying between them. The CDR3 extends over 13 amino acids.

The CDR3 DNA follows: TGTGCCAGCGGGATAAGGACGGGAAACTATGGCTACACCTTC. Amino acids: CASGIRTGNYGYTF. The chain carries TRBV7-8 and TRBJ1-2; D remains unclear. The germline CDR1 and CDR2 sequences are SGHVS and FQNEAQ. The V end lost 8 bases, the J end lost 2 bases, and 15 bases lay between the germline ends. The CDR3 length is 14 residues.

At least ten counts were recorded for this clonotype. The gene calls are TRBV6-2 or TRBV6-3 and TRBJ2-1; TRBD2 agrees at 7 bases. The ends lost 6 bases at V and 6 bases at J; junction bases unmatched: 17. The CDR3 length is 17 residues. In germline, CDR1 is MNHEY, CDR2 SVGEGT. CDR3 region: CASRHPGWSSGTNEQFF. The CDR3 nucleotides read TGTGCCAGCAGGCACCCCGGATGGTCTAGCGGAACCAATGAGCAGTTCTTC.

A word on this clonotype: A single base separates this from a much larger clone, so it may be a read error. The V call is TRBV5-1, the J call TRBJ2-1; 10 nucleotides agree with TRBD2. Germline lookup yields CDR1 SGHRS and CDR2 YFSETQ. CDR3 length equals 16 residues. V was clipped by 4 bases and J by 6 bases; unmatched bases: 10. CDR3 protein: CASSTTGLASCNEQFF. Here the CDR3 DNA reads TGCGCCAGCAGCACCACGGGACTAGCGAGTTGCAATGAGCAGTTCTTC.

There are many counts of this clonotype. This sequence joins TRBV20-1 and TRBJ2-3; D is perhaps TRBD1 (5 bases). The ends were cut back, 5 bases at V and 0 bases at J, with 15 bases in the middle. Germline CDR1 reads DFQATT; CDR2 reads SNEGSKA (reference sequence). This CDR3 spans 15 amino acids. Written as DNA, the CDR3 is TGCAGTGCTGACGACAGCCCCTCTAGCACAGATACGCAGTATTTT. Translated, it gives CSADDSPSSTDTQYF.

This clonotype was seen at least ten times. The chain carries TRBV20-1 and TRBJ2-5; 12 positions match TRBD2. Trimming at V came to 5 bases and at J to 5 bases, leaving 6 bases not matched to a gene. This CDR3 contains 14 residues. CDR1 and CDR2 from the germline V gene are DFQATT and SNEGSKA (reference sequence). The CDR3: CSAGLAGRWETQYF. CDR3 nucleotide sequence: TGCAGTGCTGGACTAGCGGGGCGGTGGGAGACCCAGTACTTC.

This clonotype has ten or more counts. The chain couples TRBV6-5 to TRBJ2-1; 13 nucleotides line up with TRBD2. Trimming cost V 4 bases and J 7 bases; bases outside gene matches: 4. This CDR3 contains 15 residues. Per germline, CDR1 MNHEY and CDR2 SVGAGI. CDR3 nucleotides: TGTGCCAGCAGTTTGGGGACTAGCGGGAAGAATGAGCAGTTCTTC. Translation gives CASSLGTSGKNEQFF.

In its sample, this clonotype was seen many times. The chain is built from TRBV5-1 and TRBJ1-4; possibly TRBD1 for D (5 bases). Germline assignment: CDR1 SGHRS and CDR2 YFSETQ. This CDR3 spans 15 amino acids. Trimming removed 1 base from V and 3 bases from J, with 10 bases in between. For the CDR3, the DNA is TGCGCCAGCAGCTTGCCGACAGCCCCTAATGAAAAACTGTTTTTT. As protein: CASSLPTAPNEKLFF. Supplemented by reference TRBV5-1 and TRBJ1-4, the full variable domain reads KAGVTQTPRYLIKTRGQQVTLSCSPISGHRSVSWYQQTPGQGLQFLFEYFSETQRNKGNFPGRFSGRQFSNSRSEMNVSTLELGDSALYLCASSLPTAPNEKLFFGSGTQLSVL.

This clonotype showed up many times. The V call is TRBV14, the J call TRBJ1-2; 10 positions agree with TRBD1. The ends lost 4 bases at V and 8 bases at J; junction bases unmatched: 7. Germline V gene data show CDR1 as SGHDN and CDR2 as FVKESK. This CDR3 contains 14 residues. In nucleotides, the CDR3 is TGTGCCAGCAGCCCTACCGGGACAGGGGCCGGCTACACCTTC. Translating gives CASSPTGTGAGYTF. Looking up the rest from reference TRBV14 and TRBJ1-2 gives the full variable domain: EAGVTQFPSHSVIEKGQTVTLRCDPISGHDNLYWYRRVMGKEIKFLLHFVKESKQDESGMPNNRFLAERTGGTYSTLKVQPAELEDSGVYFCASSPTGTGAGYTFGSGTRLTVV.

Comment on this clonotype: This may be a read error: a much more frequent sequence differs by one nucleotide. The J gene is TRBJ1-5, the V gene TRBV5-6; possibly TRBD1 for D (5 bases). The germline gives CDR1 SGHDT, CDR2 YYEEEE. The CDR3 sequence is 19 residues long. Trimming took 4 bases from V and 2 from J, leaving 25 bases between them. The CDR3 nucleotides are TGTGCCAGCAGCGTCCGCCGCATGGGGCTAACTGAGGGCAATCAGCCCCAGCATTTT. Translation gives CASSVRRMGLTEGNQPQHF.

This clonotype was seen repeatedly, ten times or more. CDR3 DNA: TGTGCCAGCAGGGCTAGCGGGGGCTCTCAGCCCACAGATACGCAGTATTTT. This codes for CASRASGGSQPTDTQYF. This sequence joins TRBV6-1 and TRBJ2-3; 10 bases are a match to TRBD2. CDR3 size: 17 residues. The V and J ends lost 6 bases and 2 bases, in that order; junction bases with no gene match: 11. CDR1 is MNHNS, CDR2 SASEGT, per germline.

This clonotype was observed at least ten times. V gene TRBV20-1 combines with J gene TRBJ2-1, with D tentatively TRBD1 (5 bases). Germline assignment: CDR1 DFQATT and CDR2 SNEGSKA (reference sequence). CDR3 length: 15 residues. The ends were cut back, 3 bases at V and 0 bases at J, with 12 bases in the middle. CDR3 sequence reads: CSASYTGTSYNEQFF. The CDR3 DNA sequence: TGCAGTGCTAGTTACACAGGAACCTCCTACAATGAGCAGTTCTTC.

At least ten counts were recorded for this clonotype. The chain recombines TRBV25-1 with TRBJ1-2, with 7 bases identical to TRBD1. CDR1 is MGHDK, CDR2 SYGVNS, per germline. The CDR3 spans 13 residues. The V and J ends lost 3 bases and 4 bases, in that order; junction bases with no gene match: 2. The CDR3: CASSDRDSYGYTF. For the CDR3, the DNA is TGTGCCAGCAGTGACCGGGACAGCTATGGCTACACCTTC.

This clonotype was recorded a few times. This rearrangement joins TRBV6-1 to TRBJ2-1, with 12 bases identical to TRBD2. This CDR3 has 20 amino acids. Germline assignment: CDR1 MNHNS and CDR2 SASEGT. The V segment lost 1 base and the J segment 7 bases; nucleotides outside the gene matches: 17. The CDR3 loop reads CASSEVPSGGAGRGRNEQFF. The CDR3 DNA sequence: TGTGCCAGCAGTGAAGTCCCTAGCGGGGGGGCCGGAAGAGGTAGAAATGAGCAGTTCTTC.